A single TCR beta chain is shown here with its context. The data belong to a study of blood T cell repertoires in COVID-19. Study-wide background: Material from acute and convalescent COVID-19 was sourced from the United States, Italy and Spain. PBMCs, B-cell-depleted T cells, or T cells provided the cDNA or gDNA that made up the material.

The method was immunoSEQ multiplex PCR; TCRdb's version includes in-frame clones alone and lacks a portion of them. The sample carries tens of thousands of clones, roughly 90% recorded once. The CDR3 has 15 residues. V gave up 0 bases and J gave up 6 bases, with 14 bases separating them. CDR1 is LGHDT, CDR2 YNNKEL, per germline (reference sequence). What was sequenced was peripheral blood. V gene TRBV3-1 (or the pseudogene TRBV3-2) combines with J gene TRBJ1-2, with D possibly matching TRBD1 (5 bases). The TCR was taken from a man in his 70s with active or convalescent COVID-19. The CDR3 nucleotides read TGTGCCAGCAGCCAAGATCAGGGTTGGACGGATGGCTACACCTTC. Amino acids: CASSQDQGWTDGYTF.